This is a list of T cell receptor beta chains from one sample in a study of blood T cell repertoires in COVID-19. Some clones are missing from TCRdb's copy, which holds only in-frame ones; the method was immunoSEQ multiplex PCR. The repertoire consists of some 240,000 clones, with approximately 89% occurring once and the leading ten covering roughly a tenth. Sequencing was carried out using peripheral blood. The source is a woman aged 70-85 years with COVID-19, enrolled during active disease. Both conserved end residues are part of each CDR3. The D gene is left open where the match is weak. Size values are once, few and many counts, or a class for expanded clones, and some rows have none.

TRBV27	-	TRBJ2-7	-	TGTGCCAGCAGGCTTGCGGGGACCTACGAGCAGTACTTC	CASRLAGTYEQYF
TRBV28	few	TRBJ1-4	TRBD1	TGTGCCAGCAGTCCCCACGACAGGGGTGAAAAACTGTTTTTT	CASSPHDRGEKLFF
TRBV2	few	TRBJ1-5	-	TGTGCCAGCCCTACGGTTTCCGATCAGCCCCAGCATTTT	CASPTVSDQPQHF
TRBV21-1	-	TRBJ1-4	-	TGTGCCAGCAGCAAAGACAGGGGCAGGAATAGTGGTGCAACTAATGAAAAACTGTTTTTT	CASSKDRGRNSGATNEKLFF
TRBV6-6	-	TRBJ1-2	-	TGTGCCAGCAGTTACGTCAGGGCTGGCTACACCTTC	CASSYVRAGYTF
TRBV24-1	-	TRBJ1-2	-	TGTGCCACCAGTGCGAAGTCAGTTTATGGCTACACCTTC	CATSAKSVYGYTF
TRBV18	-	TRBJ1-2	-	TGTGCCAGCTCATACGGGAGTGGCTATGGCTACACCTTC	CASSYGSGYGYTF
TRBV7-9	-	TRBJ2-1	TRBD2	TGTGCCAGCAGCTTAGTGGTTGGGACTAGCAGCGACAATGAGCAGTTCTTC	CASSLVVGTSSDNEQFF
TRBV7-3	once	TRBJ1-2	-	TGTGCCAGCAGCGTCGCGGGGGCCTCTGGCTACACCTTC	CASSVAGASGYTF
TRBV23-1	-	TRBJ2-7	-	TGCGCCAGCAGTCAACAGGGGTCAGGCGAGCAGTACTTC	CASSQQGSGEQYF
TRBV7-3	-	TRBJ2-7	TRBD2	TGTGCCAGCAGCCTTCGTAGCGGGAGCGGGTCCGAGCAGTACTTC	CASSLRSGSGSEQYF
TRBV27	-	TRBJ1-2	-	TGTGCCAGCAGCGAAGGACAGAACTATGGCTACACCTTC	CASSEGQNYGYTF
TRBV28	-	TRBJ1-3	-	TGTGCCAGCAGTTTAAGGGGAGGAGGAAACACCATATATTTT	CASSLRGGGNTIYF
TRBV19	-	TRBJ2-7	TRBD2	TGTGCCAGCAGACTAGCGGGAGATTCCTACGAGCAGTACTTC	CASRLAGDSYEQYF
TRBV7-9	-	TRBJ2-5	TRBD1	TGTGCCAGCAGCCGTCCCGGGACAGGGAACGGGGAGACCCAGTACTTC	CASSRPGTGNGETQYF
TRBV24-1	-	TRBJ2-2	TRBD2	TGTGCCACCAGTGATTCCCGCGGGAGAAACACCGGGGAGCTGTTTTTT	CATSDSRGRNTGELFF
TRBV10-2	-	TRBJ2-1	TRBD2	TGCGCCAGCAACCGAGCGGGAGGGTATGAGCAGTTCTTC	CASNRAGGYEQFF
TRBV5-1	-	TRBJ2-5	-	TGCGCCAGCGGTGGGGACTCCCTGGGGCGAGAGACCCAGTACTTC	CASGGDSLGRETQYF
TRBV2	-	TRBJ2-7	TRBD2	TGTGCCAGCAACGGGGGGGCGTCAACCTACGAGCAGTACTTC	CASNGGASTYEQYF
TRBV6-6	-	TRBJ2-1	-	TGTGCCAGCAGTTACAGGTTCAACGGCGGGGAACAGTTCTTC	CASSYRFNGGEQFF
TRBV15	-	TRBJ2-2	-	TGTGCCACCAGCAGTACTGAGGGGGCGAACACCGGGGAGCTGTTTTTT	CATSSTEGANTGELFF
TRBV5-1	-	TRBJ2-2	-	TGCGCCAGCAGCCCACAGGAAGCCGGGGAGCTGTTTTTT	CASSPQEAGELFF
TRBV28	-	TRBJ1-1	-	TGTGCCAGCTCTTATTGGAACACTGAAGCTTTCTTT	CASSYWNTEAFF
TRBV11-2	-	TRBJ2-1	-	TGTGCCAGCAGCTTAGACTTAGCGGTGACTCCGTTCTTC	CASSLDLAVTPFF
TRBV9	-	TRBJ1-4	-	TGTGCCAGCAGCGACGGGAAGACCGACCTTAATGAAAAACTGTTTTTT	CASSDGKTDLNEKLFF
TRBV27	-	TRBJ2-2	TRBD1	TGTGCCAGCAGAAAACAGGGGGCGGTCGGGGAGCTGTTTTTT	CASRKQGAVGELFF
TRBV30	-	TRBJ2-1	-	TGTGCCTGGAGTGCCTCGCTGGAGTACAATGAGCAGTTCTTC	CAWSASLEYNEQFF
TRBV12-5	-	TRBJ1-4	-	TGTGCTAGTGGTTTGGTATTATTGGCTACCCGGGGGGGACCGGCTAATGAAAAACTGTTTTTT	CASGLVLLATRGGPANEKLFF
TRBV6-4	-	TRBJ1-5	TRBD1	TGTGCCAGTCCCAAAATCAGGGGGTATCAGCCCCAGCATTTT	CASPKIRGYQPQHF
TRBV9	-	TRBJ2-3	TRBD2	TGTGCCAGCAGCGCCTCCATTCTAGCGGGAGGGCCAGATACGCAGTATTTT	CASSASILAGGPDTQYF
TRBV5-1	-	TRBJ2-7	TRBD1	TGCGCCAGCAGCCCGAGGGACAGGTCGGGCGAGCAGTACTTC	CASSPRDRSGEQYF
TRBV28	-	TRBJ2-7	-	TGTGCCAGCGCTACCCCGGCCCCCCGAGGTGAGCAGTACTTC	CASATPAPRGEQYF
TRBV6-4	-	TRBJ1-2	-	TGTGCCAGCAGTGACCGAAGACACGCTCAGACATATGGCTACACCTTC	CASSDRRHAQTYGYTF
TRBV7-9	-	TRBJ1-1	TRBD1	TGTGCCAGCAGCCCCCAGGGGGCCGGCACTGAAGCTTTCTTT	CASSPQGAGTEAFF
TRBV19	-	TRBJ1-5	TRBD1	TGTGCCAGTAGTAACGACAGGGGGCCCAATCAGCCCCAGCATTTT	CASSNDRGPNQPQHF
TRBV3-1/TRBV3-2	-	TRBJ2-7	TRBD2	TGTGCCAGCAGCCGGGACTATTTCTACGAGCAGTACTTC	CASSRDYFYEQYF
TRBV7-2	-	TRBJ2-7	-	TGTGCCAGCAGCTTAAGGAGCAGCTCTTACGAGCAGTACTTC	CASSLRSSSYEQYF
TRBV5-4	-	TRBJ2-2	-	TGTGCCAGCAGCTTGGACGGGAGAGGCGGGGAGCTGTTTTTT	CASSLDGRGGELFF
TRBV3-1/TRBV3-2	-	TRBJ1-1	-	TGTGCCAGCAGCCAACAGGGCGGGGCTGAAGCTTTCTTT	CASSQQGGAEAFF
TRBV5-4	few	TRBJ1-2	-	TGTGCCACAGCAAATCAGGGTCTTGTGAGGGGCTACACCTTC	CATANQGLVRGYTF
TRBV19	-	TRBJ1-3	-	TGTGCCAGTAGTATTGAGTATTCGGGAAACACCATATATTTT	CASSIEYSGNTIYF
TRBV18	once	TRBJ1-1	-	TGTGCCAGCTCACTAAGACAGACAGTGAACACTGAAGCTTTCTTT	CASSLRQTVNTEAFF
TRBV5-1	-	TRBJ2-3	-	TGCGCCAGCAGCTTGTGGAGAACAGATACGCAGTATTTT	CASSLWRTDTQYF
TRBV30	-	TRBJ2-3	-	TGTGCCTGGAGTGTTTCCGGGAGTGGGATAGATACGCAGTATTTT	CAWSVSGSGIDTQYF
TRBV19	-	TRBJ2-3	-	TGTGCCAGTAGTATAGGGATTGGGGGCAGCACAGATACGCAGTATTTT	CASSIGIGGSTDTQYF
TRBV14	-	TRBJ2-7	-	TGTGCCAGCAGCCAGCTTACAGGGTACGAGCAGTACTTC	CASSQLTGYEQYF
TRBV6-5	-	TRBJ1-5	TRBD1	TGTGCCAGCGCCTTCCAGGGGGCTAGCAATCAGCCCCAGCATTTT	CASAFQGASNQPQHF
TRBV14	-	TRBJ2-2	TRBD2	TGTGCCAGCAGCCAAGCCCTCGCGGGAGGGGCCGGGGAGCTGTTTTTT	CASSQALAGGAGELFF
TRBV7-9	-	TRBJ1-2	-	TGTGCCAGCAGCGTGCGGGATTCTTATGGCTACACCTTC	CASSVRDSYGYTF
TRBV4-1	-	TRBJ2-3	TRBD2	TGCGCCAGCAGCCCTGGACTAGCGGGAGGAGTAGATACGCAGTATTTT	CASSPGLAGGVDTQYF
TRBV29-1	-	TRBJ2-3	-	TGCAGCGTTGCCCAGACAGTCACTAGCACAGATACGCAGTATTTT	CSVAQTVTSTDTQYF
TRBV30	-	TRBJ2-7	TRBD1	TGTGCCTGGAGTGTAGGCTTGACAGGGAACTACGAGCAGTACTTC	CAWSVGLTGNYEQYF
TRBV12-5	-	TRBJ2-1	-	TGTGCTAGTGGTTTGGACAGGGTCGACAATGAGCAGTTCTTC	CASGLDRVDNEQFF
TRBV21-1	once	TRBJ2-3	-	TGTGCCAGGTTCCCAGCGGGAGAGACAACAGATACGCAGTATTTT	CARFPAGETTDTQYF
TRBV28	-	TRBJ2-4	-	TGTGCCAGCAGTCGCCAGAGGGTTCTAGCCAAAAACATTCAGTACTTC	CASSRQRVLAKNIQYF